This TCR beta chain derives from a study of early T cells in non-severe SARS-CoV-2 infection. Study-level information: The authors sequenced bulk RNA from unsorted whole blood, leaving chains unpaired.

With 5 bases removed from V and 5 bases from J, the gap between germline ends came to 8 bases. Germline V gene data show CDR1 as SGHNT and CDR2 as YENEEA. The CDR3 contains 12 residues. Individual cDNA molecules received unique molecular identifiers during library preparation. Using its own MiXCR run on the 5' RACE reads, TCRdb lists one record per CDR3 protein. The sample includes roughly 71,000 distinct CDR3 sequences, 13% seen only once; the top ten take about 5%. This chain connects TRBV11-3 to TRBJ2-3, with D perhaps TRBD2 (6 bases). This receptor was obtained from an adult who was a healthcare worker with PCR-confirmed SARS-CoV-2 infection or an uninfected control (not recorded which). The sequenced sample consisted of whole blood. The CDR3 DNA reads as TGTGCCAGCAGCGGCGGGGAAGATACGCAGTATTTT. Amino acids: CASSGGEDTQYF. The entire variable domain, with the rest obtained from reference TRBV11-3 and TRBJ2-3, is as follows: EAGVVQSPRYKIIEKKQPVAFWCNPISGHNTLYWYLQNLGQGPELLIRYENEEAVDDSQLPKDRFSAERLKGVDSTLKIQPAELGDSAVYLCASSGGEDTQYFGPGTRLTVL.